Detailed here is one TCR beta chain. TCRdb keeps only in-frame clones here, not all; method: immunoSEQ multiplex PCR. The sample shows about 130,000 clones, about 79% of them seen only once. These data come from a study of blood T cell repertoires in COVID-19. Germline-derived CDR1 and CDR2 are MNHEY and SVGAGI. CDR3 size: 14 residues. Trimming cost V 2 bases and J 7 bases, with 12 bases left between them. The receptor was derived from a man aged 35-49 years with active or convalescent COVID-19. The chain combines TRBV6-5 with TRBJ2-1; possibly TRBD1 for D (5 bases). The material sequenced was peripheral blood. DNA for the CDR3: TGTGCCAGCAGTTACGGGGCAGGGCGGAATGAGCAGTTCTTC. Residues: CASSYGAGRNEQFF.